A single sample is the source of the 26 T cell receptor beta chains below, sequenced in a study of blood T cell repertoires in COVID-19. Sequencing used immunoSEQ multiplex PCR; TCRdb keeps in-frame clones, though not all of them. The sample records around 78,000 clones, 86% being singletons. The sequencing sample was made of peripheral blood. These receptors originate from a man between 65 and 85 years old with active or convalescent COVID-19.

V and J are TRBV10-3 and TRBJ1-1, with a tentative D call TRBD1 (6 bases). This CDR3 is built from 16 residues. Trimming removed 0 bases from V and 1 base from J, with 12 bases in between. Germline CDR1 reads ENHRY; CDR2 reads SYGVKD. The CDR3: CAISESTRGRNTEAFF. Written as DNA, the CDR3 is TGTGCCATCAGTGAGTCAACCAGGGGAAGGAACACTGAAGCTTTCTTT.

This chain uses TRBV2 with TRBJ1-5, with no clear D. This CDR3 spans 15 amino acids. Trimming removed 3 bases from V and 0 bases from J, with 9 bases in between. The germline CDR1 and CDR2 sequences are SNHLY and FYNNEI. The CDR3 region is CASSEAVTSNQPQHF. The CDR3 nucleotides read TGTGCCAGCAGTGAGGCAGTCACTAGCAATCAGCCCCAGCATTTT.

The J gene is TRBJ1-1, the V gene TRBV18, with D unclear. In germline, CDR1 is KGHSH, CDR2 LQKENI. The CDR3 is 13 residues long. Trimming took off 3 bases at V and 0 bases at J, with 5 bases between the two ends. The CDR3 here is CASSPALNTEAFF. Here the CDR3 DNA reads TGTGCCAGCTCACCGGCATTGAACACTGAAGCTTTCTTT.

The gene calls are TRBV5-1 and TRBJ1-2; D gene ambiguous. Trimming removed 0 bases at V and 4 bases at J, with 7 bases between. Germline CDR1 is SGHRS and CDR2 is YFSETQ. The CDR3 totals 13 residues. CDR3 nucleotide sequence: TGCGCCAGCAGCTTGGACAGCTTCTATGGCTACACCTTC. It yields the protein CASSLDSFYGYTF.

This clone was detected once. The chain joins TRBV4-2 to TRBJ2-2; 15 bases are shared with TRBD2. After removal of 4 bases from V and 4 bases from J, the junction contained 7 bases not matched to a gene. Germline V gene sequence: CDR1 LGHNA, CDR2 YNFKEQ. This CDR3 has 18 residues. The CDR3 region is CASSPGLAGGPGTGELFF. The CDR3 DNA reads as TGTGCCAGCAGCCCTGGACTAGCGGGAGGGCCAGGCACCGGGGAGCTGTTTTTT.

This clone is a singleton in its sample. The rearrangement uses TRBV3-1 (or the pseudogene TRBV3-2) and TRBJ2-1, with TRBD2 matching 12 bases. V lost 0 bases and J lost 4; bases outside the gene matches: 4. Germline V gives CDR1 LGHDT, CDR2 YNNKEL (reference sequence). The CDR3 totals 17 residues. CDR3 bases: TGTGCCAGCAGCCAAGACGGGACTAGCGGGCTATACAATGAGCAGTTCTTC. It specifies CASSQDGTSGLYNEQFF.

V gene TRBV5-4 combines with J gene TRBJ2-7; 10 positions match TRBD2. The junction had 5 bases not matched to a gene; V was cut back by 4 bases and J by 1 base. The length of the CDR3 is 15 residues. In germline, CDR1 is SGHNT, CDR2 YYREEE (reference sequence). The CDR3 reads CASSPSGRGSYEQYF. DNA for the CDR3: TGTGCCAGCAGCCCTAGCGGGAGAGGGTCCTACGAGCAGTACTTC.

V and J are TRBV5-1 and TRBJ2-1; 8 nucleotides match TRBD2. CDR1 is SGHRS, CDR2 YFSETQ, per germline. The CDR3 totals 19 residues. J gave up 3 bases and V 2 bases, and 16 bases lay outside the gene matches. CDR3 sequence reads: CASSFGSGKIYSGYNEQFF. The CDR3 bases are TGCGCCAGCAGCTTTGGTAGCGGGAAGATATATAGTGGCTACAATGAGCAGTTCTTC.

The CDR3 protein is CSASNTGSNSPLHF. CDR3 bases: TGCAGTGCTAGTAACACAGGGTCTAATTCACCCCTCCACTTT. V is TRBV20-1 and J is TRBJ1-6; a weak D match, TRBD1 (6 bases). Trimming removed 3 bases at V and 6 bases at J, with 12 bases between. This CDR3 contains 14 residues. CDR1 and CDR2 from the germline V gene are DFQATT and SNEGSKA (reference sequence).

The CDR3, as DNA: TGTGCCAGCAGTTCAGGGACAGGGGATCAGAATGAGCAGTTCTTC. It is translated as CASSSGTGDQNEQFF. The chain employs TRBV2 and TRBJ2-1; 10 bases align to TRBD1. The junction had 8 bases not matched to a gene; V was cut back by 5 bases and J by 7 bases. Germline loops: CDR1 SNHLY, CDR2 FYNNEI. There are 15 residues in the CDR3.

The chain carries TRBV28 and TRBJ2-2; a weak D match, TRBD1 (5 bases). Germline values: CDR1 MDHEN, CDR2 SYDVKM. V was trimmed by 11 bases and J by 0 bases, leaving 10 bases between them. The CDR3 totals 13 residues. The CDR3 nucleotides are TGTGCCGGGGCGAACACGAACACCGGGGAGCTGTTTTTT. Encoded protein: CAGANTNTGELFF. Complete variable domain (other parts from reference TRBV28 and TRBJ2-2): DVKVTQSSRYLVKRTGEKVFLECVQDMDHENMFWYRQDPGLGLRLIYFSYDVKMKEKGDIPEGYSVSREKKERFSLILESASTNQTSMYLCAGANTNTGELFFGEGSRLTVL.

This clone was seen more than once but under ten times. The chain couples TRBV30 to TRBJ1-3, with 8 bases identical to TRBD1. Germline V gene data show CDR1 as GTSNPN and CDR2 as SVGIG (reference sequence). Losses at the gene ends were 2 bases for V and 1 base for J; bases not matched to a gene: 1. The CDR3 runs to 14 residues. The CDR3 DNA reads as TGTGCCTGGAGTCAGGGGGCTTCTGGAAACACCATATATTTT. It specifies CAWSQGASGNTIYF.

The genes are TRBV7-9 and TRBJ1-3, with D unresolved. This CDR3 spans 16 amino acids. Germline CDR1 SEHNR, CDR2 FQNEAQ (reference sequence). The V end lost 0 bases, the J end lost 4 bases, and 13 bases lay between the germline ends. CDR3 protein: CASSLASITTGNTIYF. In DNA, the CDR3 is TGTGCCAGCAGCTTAGCATCCATCACAACGGGAAACACCATATATTTT.

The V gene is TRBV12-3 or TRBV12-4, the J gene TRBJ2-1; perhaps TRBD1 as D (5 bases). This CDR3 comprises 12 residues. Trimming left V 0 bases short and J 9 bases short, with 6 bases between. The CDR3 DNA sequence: TGTGCCAGCAGTTTAGCGCAGGGTGAGCAGTTCTTC. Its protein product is CASSLAQGEQFF.

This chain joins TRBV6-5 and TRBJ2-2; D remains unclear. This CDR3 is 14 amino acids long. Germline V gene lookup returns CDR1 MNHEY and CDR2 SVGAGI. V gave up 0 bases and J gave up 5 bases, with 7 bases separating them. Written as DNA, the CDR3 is TGTGCCAGCAGTTACTCTGGGCGAACCGGGGAGCTGTTTTTT. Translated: CASSYSGRTGELFF.

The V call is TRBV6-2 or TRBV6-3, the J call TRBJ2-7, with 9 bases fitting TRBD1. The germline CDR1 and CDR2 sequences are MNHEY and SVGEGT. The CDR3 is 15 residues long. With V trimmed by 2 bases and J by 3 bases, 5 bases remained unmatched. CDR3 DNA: TGTGCCAGCAGTTACCTCCCGGGACAGGGCTACGAGCAGTACTTC. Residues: CASSYLPGQGYEQYF.

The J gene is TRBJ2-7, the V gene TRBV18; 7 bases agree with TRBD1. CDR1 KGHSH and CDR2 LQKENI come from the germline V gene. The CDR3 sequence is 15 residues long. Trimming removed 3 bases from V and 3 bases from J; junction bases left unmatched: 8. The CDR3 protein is CASSPSDRSLYEQYF. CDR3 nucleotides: TGTGCCAGCTCACCGTCGGACAGGAGCCTCTACGAGCAGTACTTC.

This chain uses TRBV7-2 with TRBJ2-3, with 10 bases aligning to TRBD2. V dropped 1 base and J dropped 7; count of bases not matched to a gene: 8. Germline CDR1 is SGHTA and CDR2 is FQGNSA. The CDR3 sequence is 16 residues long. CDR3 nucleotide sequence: TGTGCCAGCAGCTTAGTGGTAGCGGGAGGAGGGAATACGCAGTATTTT. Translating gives CASSLVVAGGGNTQYF.

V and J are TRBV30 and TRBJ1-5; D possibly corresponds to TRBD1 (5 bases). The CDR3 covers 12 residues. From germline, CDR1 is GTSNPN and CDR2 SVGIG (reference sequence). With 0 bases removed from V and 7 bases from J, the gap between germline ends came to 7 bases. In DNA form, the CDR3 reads TGTGCCTGGAGTGTAGACAGACAGCCCCAGCATTTT. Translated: CAWSVDRQPQHF. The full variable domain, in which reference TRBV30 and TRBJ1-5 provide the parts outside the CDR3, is SQTIHQWPATLVQPVGSPLSLECTVEGTSNPNLYWYRQAAGRGLQLLFYSVGIGQISSEVPQNLSASRPQDRQFILSSKKLLLSDSGFYLCAWSVDRQPQHFGDGTRLSIL.

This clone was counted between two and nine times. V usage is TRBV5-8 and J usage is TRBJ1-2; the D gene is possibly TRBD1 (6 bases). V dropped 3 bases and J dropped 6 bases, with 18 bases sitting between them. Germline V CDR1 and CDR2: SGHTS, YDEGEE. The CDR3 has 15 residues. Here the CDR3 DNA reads TGTGCCAGCAGCTCTCCACAGGGCCTCCGTCATGGCTACACCTTC. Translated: CASSSPQGLRHGYTF.

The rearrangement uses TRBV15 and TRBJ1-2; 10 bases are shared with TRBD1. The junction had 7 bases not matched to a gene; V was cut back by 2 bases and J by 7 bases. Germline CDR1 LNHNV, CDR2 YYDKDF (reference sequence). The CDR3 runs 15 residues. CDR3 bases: TGTGCCACCAGCAGAACCACGACAGGGGGCTTTGGCTACACCTTC. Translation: CATSRTTTGGFGYTF.

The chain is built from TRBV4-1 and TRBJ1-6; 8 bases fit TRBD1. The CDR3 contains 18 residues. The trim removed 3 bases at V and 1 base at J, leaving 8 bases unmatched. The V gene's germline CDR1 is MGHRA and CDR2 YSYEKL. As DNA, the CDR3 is TGCGCCAGCAGCCAGCAGGGGGCGAGTATATCCTATAATTCACCCCTCCACTTT. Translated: CASSQQGASISYNSPLHF.

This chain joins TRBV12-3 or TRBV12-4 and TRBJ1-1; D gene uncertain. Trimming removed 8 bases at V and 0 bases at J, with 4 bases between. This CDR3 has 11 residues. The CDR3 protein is CASVVNTEAFF. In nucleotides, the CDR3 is TGTGCCAGCGTCGTGAACACTGAAGCTTTCTTT.

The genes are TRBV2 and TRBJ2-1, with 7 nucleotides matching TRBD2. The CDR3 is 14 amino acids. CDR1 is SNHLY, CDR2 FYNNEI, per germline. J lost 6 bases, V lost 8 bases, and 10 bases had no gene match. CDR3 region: CASFTRDYPNEQFF. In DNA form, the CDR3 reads TGTGCCAGCTTTACCCGGGACTACCCCAATGAGCAGTTCTTC.

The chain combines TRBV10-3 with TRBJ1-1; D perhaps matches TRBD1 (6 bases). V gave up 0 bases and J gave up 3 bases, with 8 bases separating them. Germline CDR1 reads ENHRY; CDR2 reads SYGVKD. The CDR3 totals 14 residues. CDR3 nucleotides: TGTGCCATCAGTGAGTCGGGGGCCTACACTGAAGCTTTCTTT. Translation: CAISESGAYTEAFF.

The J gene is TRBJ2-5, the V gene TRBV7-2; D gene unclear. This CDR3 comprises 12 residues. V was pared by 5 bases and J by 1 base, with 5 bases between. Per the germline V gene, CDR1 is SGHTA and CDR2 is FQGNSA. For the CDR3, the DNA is TGTGCCAGCAGCCCAGTCCAAGAGACCCAGTACTTC. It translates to CASSPVQETQYF.